Sequencing of this T cell receptor beta chain was carried out in a study of blood T cell repertoires in COVID-19 (dated by TCRdb to the early 2020s). Regarding the complete study: Collaborator samples came from the United States, Italy and Spain and covered acute and convalescent phases of COVID-19. The material from the prospective study consisted of cDNA or gDNA derived from T cells, B-cell-depleted T cells, or PBMCs. Deeply sampled blood TCRbeta repertoires from subjects exposed to, actively infected with, or recovered from COVID-19 were included in the dataset. The repertoires were released in a freely available public database intended as a resource for research on the immune response to SARS-CoV-2. Where HLA class I and class II types were available, the types were taken from metadata supplied by the sample provider, not from assay-based typing. Samples were obtained from the ongoing ImmuneRACE study (first 160 participants) and from about 1,300 subjects provided by 6 global collaborators. Nearly every sample came with metadata listing a de-identified subject ID, COVID-19 status, age in years and sex. Here is what the overall study found, with its caveats: The amount of clinical and demographic metadata varied by source and participant and was provided uncurated.

The immunoSEQ Assay, a bias-controlled multiplex PCR, was used to amplify TCRbeta CDR3 regions from genomic DNA. Regarding the original processing steps: Nucleated cell counts per sample were estimated from amplification of reference gene primers within the assay. To quantify the absolute abundance of each unique TCRbeta CDR3 rearrangement, sequence reads were collapsed and filtered. For each sample, productive Simpson clonality was calculated by taking the square root of Simpson's diversity index across productive rearrangements. Imported from immuneACCESS, the table was reduced by TCRdb to in-frame sequences with V and J called. These copies leave out some clones; in studies compared against another copy, an unresolved V gene accounts for under half, and the cause of the remainder is not known. The V and J calls and clone size come from that table; D and trimming were worked out from the DNA. This sample gives approximately 45,000 clones in total; around 88% of them show up just once. The top ten clones comprise approximately 6% of the sample.

Each collaborating institution followed its own protocols to collect whole blood in K2EDTA tubes. Collaborator samples were shipped for TCRbeta analysis as frozen whole blood, isolated PBMCs, or DNA extracted from either sample type. CDR1 and CDR2 are drawn from the germline V gene (reference sequence): LNHDA, SQIVND. Trimming removed 5 bases from V and 3 bases from J, leaving 14 bases between the germline ends. The CDR3 covers 15 residues, taking in both the cysteine and the phenylalanine. Just CDR3 DNA is preserved here, 45 bases in frame from base 1. This clone turned up a few times. This clone's antigen is unknown. It has no much larger one-base neighbor in the sample; base qualities were not kept.

The clonotype was recovered from a woman over 75 with acute or convalescent COVID-19. Sequenced sample: peripheral blood. The chain is assembled from TRBV19 and TRBJ1-5; TRBD1 is perhaps the D gene, given 6 matching bases. The CDR3 region has the sequence CASSSTGIPNQPQHF. The nucleotides are TGTGCCAGTAGTTCAACAGGGATTCCCAATCAGCCCCAGCATTTT. Reference TRBV19 and TRBJ1-5 proteins supply the regions before and after the CDR3; the full variable domain is: DGGITQSPKYLFRKEGQNVTLSCEQNLNHDAMYWYRQDPGQGLRLIYYSQIVNDFQKGDIAEGYSVSREKKESFPLTVTSAQKNPTAFYLCASSSTGIPNQPQHFGDGTRLSIL.